This TCR beta chain was found in a study of identical twins. Germline CDR1 reads LNHNV; CDR2 reads YYDKDF (reference sequence). Trimming stripped 0 bases from V and 1 base from J, with 12 bases between. There are 16 residues in the CDR3. TCRdb re-derived calls from the 5' RACE reads in MiXCR, one entry per CDR3 protein. The sample yields over 550,000 distinct CDR3 sequences, roughly 7.1% seen once. This clonotype was observed at least ten times. No antigen is known for it. Study observations and caveats: Twin pairs had excess sharing that was weaker in beta out-of-frame sequences. Donors were not followed over many years; analysis was cross-sectional. Excess low generation probability was seen in twin-shared out-of-frame alpha sequences.

These data are also associated with another study on yellow fever vaccine responses in identical twins.

This rearrangement joins TRBV15 to TRBJ1-1, with D maybe TRBD1 (5 bases). The clonotype comes from a woman between 18 and 30 years old in good health. The sample was PBMCs. The DNA for the CDR3 is TGTGCCACCAGCAGAGATCTGATGGGGGGGAACACTGAAGCTTTCTTT. Protein sequence: CATSRDLMGGNTEAFF.